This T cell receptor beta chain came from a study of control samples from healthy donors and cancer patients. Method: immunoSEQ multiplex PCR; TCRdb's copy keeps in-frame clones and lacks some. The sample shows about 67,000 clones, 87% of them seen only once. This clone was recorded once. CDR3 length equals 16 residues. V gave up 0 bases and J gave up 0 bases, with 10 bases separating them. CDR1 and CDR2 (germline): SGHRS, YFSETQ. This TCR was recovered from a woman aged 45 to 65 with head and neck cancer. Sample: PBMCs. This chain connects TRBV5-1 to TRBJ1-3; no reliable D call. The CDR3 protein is CASSLESVGSGNTIYF. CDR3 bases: TGCGCCAGCAGCTTGGAGAGCGTCGGCTCTGGAAACACCATATATTTT.